This T cell receptor beta chain was recorded in a study of a mutant IDH1 vaccine in newly diagnosed glioma. At the level of the study: Vaccinations, eight in total, occurred in weeks 1, 3, 5, 7, 11, 15, 19, 23. Onset of vaccination occurred 4-6 weeks following radiotherapy alone, or with temozolomide cycles. Notes on the study in general: Of the patients, 93.3% had vaccine-induced immune responses.

Of note for this clone: What it binds is not known.

Described time point: week 11, during vaccination. Each vaccine dose was 300 ug of mutant IDH1 20-mer peptide, with topical imiquimod. Each astrocytoma in the donors was new, WHO grade 3 or 4, IDH1-mutant and ATRX-lost. The repertoire was sequenced with immunoSEQ multiplex PCR; TCRdb's copy has only in-frame clones and lacks some. The table lists about 130,000 clones, about 80% of them singletons. Material: PBMCs, obtained from a glioma patient whose treatment included an IDH1 peptide vaccine. The receptor was isolated from a man in his forties with glioma.

CDR3 DNA sequence: TGCAGCGTTGAAAGGCTAGCGGGAACCGGGGAGCTGTTTTTT. Residues: CSVERLAGTGELFF. This rearrangement joins TRBV29-1 to TRBJ2-2; 9 bases are a match to TRBD2. V trimming: 2 bases; J trimming: 5 bases; junction bases outside the gene matches: 3. Germline lookup yields CDR1 SQVTM and CDR2 ANQGSEA. The CDR3 length is 14 residues.